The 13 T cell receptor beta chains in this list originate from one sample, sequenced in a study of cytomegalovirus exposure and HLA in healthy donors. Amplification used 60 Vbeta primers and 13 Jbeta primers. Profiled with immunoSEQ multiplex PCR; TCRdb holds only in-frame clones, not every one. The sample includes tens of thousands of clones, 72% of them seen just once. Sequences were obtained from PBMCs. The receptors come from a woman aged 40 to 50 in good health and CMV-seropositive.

The CDR3 DNA sequence: TGCGCCAGCAGCTTGCGTCAGGATTCCGAGCAGTACTTC. It specifies CASSLRQDSEQYF. This chain joins TRBV5-1 and TRBJ2-7; D is uncertain. V was clipped by 1 base and J by 6 bases, with 11 bases between them. Germline CDR1 is SGHRS and CDR2 is YFSETQ. This CDR3 is 13 amino acids long.

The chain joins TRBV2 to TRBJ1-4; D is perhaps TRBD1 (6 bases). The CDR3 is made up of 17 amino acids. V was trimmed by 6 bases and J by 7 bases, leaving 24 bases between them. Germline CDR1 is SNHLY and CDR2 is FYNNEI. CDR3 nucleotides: TGTGCCAGCAGAGTGGGGACCACCGGGACATCGCGTGAAAAACTGTTTTTT. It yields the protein CASRVGTTGTSREKLFF. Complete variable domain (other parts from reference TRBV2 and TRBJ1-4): EPEVTQTPSHQVTQMGQEVILRCVPISNHLYFYWYRQILGQKVEFLVSFYNNEISEKSEIFDDQFSVERPDGSNFTLKIRSTKLEDSAMYFCASRVGTTGTSREKLFFGSGTQLSVL.

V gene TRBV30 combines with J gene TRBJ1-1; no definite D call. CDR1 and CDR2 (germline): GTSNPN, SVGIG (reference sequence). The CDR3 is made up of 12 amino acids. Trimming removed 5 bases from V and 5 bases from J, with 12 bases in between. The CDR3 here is CAWGRVRTEAFF. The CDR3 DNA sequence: TGTGCCTGGGGGCGCGTAAGAACTGAAGCTTTCTTT.

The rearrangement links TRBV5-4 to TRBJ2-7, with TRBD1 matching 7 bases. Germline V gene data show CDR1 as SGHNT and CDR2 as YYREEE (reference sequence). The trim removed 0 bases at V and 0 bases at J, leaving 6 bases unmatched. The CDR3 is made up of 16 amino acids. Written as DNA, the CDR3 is TGTGCCAGCAGCTTGGTGGGACAGAGTACCTCCTACGAGCAGTACTTC. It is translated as CASSLVGQSTSYEQYF.

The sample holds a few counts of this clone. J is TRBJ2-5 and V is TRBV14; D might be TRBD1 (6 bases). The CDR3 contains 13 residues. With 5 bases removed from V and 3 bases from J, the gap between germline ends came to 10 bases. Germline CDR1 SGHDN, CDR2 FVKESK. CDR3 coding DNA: TGTGCCAGCAGCAAGTGGACAGAAGAGACCCAGTACTTC. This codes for CASSKWTEETQYF. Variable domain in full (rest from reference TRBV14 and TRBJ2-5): EAGVTQFPSHSVIEKGQTVTLRCDPISGHDNLYWYRRVMGKEIKFLLHFVKESKQDESGMPNNRFLAERTGGTYSTLKVQPAELEDSGVYFCASSKWTEETQYFGPGTRLLVL.

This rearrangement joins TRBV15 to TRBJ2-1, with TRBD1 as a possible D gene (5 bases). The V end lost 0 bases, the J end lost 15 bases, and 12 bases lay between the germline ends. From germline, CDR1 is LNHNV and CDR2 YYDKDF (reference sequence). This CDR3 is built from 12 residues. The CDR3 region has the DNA TGTGCCACCAGCAGAGATAAGGCCCAGGGGTTCTTC. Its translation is CATSRDKAQGFF. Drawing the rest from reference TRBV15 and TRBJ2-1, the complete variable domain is DAMVIQNPRYQVTQFGKPVTLSCSQTLNHNVMYWYQQKSSQAPKLLFHYYDKDFNNEADTPDNFQSRRPNTSFCFLDIRSPGLGDTAMYLCATSRDKAQGFFGPGTRLTVL.

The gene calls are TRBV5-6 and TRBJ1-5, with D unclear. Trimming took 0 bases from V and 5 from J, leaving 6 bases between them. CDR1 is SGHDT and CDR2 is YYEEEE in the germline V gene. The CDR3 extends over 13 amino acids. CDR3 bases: TGTGCCAGCAGCTTGGGCGGGTATCAGCCCCAGCATTTT. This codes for CASSLGGYQPQHF. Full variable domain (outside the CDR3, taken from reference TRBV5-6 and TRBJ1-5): DAGVTQSPTHLIKTRGQQVTLRCSPKSGHDTVSWYQQALGQGPQFIFQYYEEEERQRGNFPDRFSGHQFPNYSSELNVNALLLGDSALYLCASSLGGYQPQHFGDGTRLSIL.

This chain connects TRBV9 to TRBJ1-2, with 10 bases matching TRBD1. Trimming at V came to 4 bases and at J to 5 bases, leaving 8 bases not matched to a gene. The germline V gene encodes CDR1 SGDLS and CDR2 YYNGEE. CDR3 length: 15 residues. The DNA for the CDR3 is TGTGCCAGCAGCTCGCCCGGACAGGGGGATTATGGCTACACCTTC. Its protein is CASSSPGQGDYGYTF.

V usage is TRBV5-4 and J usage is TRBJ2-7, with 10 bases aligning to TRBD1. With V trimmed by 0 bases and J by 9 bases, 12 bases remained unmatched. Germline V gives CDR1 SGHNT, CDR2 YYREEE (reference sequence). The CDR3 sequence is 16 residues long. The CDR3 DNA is TGTGCCAGCAGCTTGGCCGGGGACAGGGGAGCCGTGGTGCAGTACTTC. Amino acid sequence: CASSLAGDRGAVVQYF.

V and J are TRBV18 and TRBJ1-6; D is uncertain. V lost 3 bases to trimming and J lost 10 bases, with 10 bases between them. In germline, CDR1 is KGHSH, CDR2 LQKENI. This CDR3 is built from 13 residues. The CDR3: CASSPGPGSPLHF. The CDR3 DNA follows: TGTGCCAGCTCACCGGGTCCAGGATCACCCCTCCACTTT.

The CDR3 DNA sequence: TGTGCCAGTAGTACCCAACCGGGACAGAGGAAGAATGAAAAACTGTTTTTT. It is translated as CASSTQPGQRKNEKLFF. This chain uses TRBV19 with TRBJ1-4, with 7 bases that match TRBD1. The CDR3 is made up of 17 amino acids. With 4 bases clipped from V and 5 bases from J, the junction kept 13 bases outside the gene matches. Germline assignment: CDR1 LNHDA and CDR2 SQIVND (reference sequence).

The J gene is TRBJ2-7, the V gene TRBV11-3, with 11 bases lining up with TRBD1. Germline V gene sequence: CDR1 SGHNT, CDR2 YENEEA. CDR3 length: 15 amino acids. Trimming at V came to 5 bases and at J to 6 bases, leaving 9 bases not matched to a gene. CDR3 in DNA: TGTGCCAGCAGCATAGGACAGGGGGCGGATTCCGAGCAGTACTTC. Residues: CASSIGQGADSEQYF.

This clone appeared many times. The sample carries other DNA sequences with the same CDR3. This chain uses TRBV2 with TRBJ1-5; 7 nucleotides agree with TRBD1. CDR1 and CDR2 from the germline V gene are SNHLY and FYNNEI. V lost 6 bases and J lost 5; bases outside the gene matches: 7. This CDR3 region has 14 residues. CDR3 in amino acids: CASSGTGEDQPQHF. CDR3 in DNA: TGTGCCAGCAGCGGCACAGGGGAGGATCAGCCCCAGCATTTT.